The rows below give T cell receptor beta chains drawn from one sample of a study of graft-versus-host responses after intestinal transplantation. Clones were read by immunoSEQ multiplex PCR, and TCRdb kept only the in-frame ones, dropping some. This repertoire shows tens of thousands of clones, 82% found once; its top ten account for 0.8% to 0.95%. These TCRs' antigens remain unknown. Material: unstimulated CD8+ T cells sorted from spleen or lymph node cells, obtained before transplant. The receptors were sampled from a human donor who was the organ donor for an intestinal transplant. Both conserved end residues are part of each CDR3. Each record gives: J gene, V gene, D gene, clone size, CDR3 protein, CDR3 DNA. The D gene is left open where the match is weak. For some rows the clone size is stated as once, few or many, or as a class when expanded; others skip it.

j_gene: TRBJ2-7
v_gene: TRBV7-9
d_gene: NA
abundance: NA
CDR3aa: CASSSQGAYEQYF
CDR3nt: TGTGCCAGCAGCTCCCAGGGCGCCTACGAGCAGTACTTC

j_gene: TRBJ2-5
v_gene: TRBV9
d_gene: TRBD2
abundance: NA
CDR3aa: CASSLSLAGGTGETQYF
CDR3nt: TGTGCCAGCAGCCTCTCGCTGGCGGGGGGAACCGGAGAGACCCAGTACTTC

j_gene: TRBJ2-2
v_gene: TRBV27
d_gene: TRBD1
abundance: few
CDR3aa: CASSLTQGEWGDTGELFF
CDR3nt: TGTGCCAGCAGTTTAACACAGGGGGAGTGGGGCGACACCGGGGAGCTGTTTTTT

j_gene: TRBJ1-2
v_gene: TRBV27
d_gene: NA
abundance: NA
CDR3aa: CASSGGNYGYTF
CDR3nt: TGCGCCAGCTCCGGGGGCAACTATGGCTACACCTTC

j_gene: TRBJ2-1
v_gene: TRBV7-2
d_gene: TRBD2
abundance: NA
CDR3aa: CASSLALLRREGENEQFF
CDR3nt: TGTGCCAGCAGCTTAGCGCTCCTTCGGCGGGAGGGGGAGAATGAGCAGTTCTTC

j_gene: TRBJ1-4
v_gene: TRBV11-2
d_gene: NA
abundance: NA
CDR3aa: CASSLGGVVSNEKLFF
CDR3nt: TGTGCCAGCAGCTTGGGGGGGGTAGTTTCTAATGAAAAACTGTTTTTT

j_gene: TRBJ2-3
v_gene: TRBV25-1
d_gene: TRBD2
abundance: NA
CDR3aa: CASSEREGTDTQYF
CDR3nt: TGTGCCAGCAGTGAGCGGGAGGGCACAGATACGCAGTATTTT

j_gene: TRBJ1-3
v_gene: TRBV28
d_gene: NA
abundance: once
CDR3aa: CASSAIQPSWGNTIYF
CDR3nt: TGTGCCAGCAGTGCCATACAGCCATCGTGGGGAAACACCATATATTTT

j_gene: TRBJ2-2
v_gene: TRBV19
d_gene: TRBD2
abundance: NA
CDR3aa: CASSGLGGNILTGELFF
CDR3nt: TGTGCCAGTAGTGGTCTCGGGGGGAACATCCTTACCGGGGAGCTGTTTTTT

j_gene: TRBJ2-1
v_gene: TRBV4-1
d_gene: NA
abundance: NA
CDR3aa: CASSQDPQRLGSYNEQFF
CDR3nt: TGCGCCAGCAGCCAAGATCCACAACGACTAGGATCCTACAATGAGCAGTTCTTC

j_gene: TRBJ2-7
v_gene: TRBV10-2
d_gene: NA
abundance: NA
CDR3aa: CASSEAGLSYEQYF
CDR3nt: TGCGCCAGCAGTGAGGCGGGGTTGAGCTACGAGCAGTACTTC

j_gene: TRBJ1-2
v_gene: TRBV6-5
d_gene: NA
abundance: NA
CDR3aa: CASSSFQSQGPGYTF
CDR3nt: TGTGCCAGCAGTTCCTTTCAAAGTCAGGGTCCTGGCTACACCTTC

j_gene: TRBJ2-1
v_gene: TRBV19
d_gene: NA
abundance: NA
CDR3aa: CASRVGGSSYNEQFF
CDR3nt: TGTGCCAGTAGAGTGGGCGGGTCGTCCTACAATGAGCAGTTCTTC

j_gene: TRBJ1-5
v_gene: TRBV9
d_gene: TRBD1
abundance: NA
CDR3aa: CASSGTGSNQPQHF
CDR3nt: TGTGCCAGCAGCGGGACAGGGAGCAATCAGCCCCAGCATTTT

j_gene: TRBJ2-7
v_gene: TRBV10-3
d_gene: TRBD2
abundance: NA
CDR3aa: CAISDPGLAAYEQYF
CDR3nt: TGTGCCATCAGTGATCCAGGACTAGCGGCCTACGAGCAGTACTTC

j_gene: TRBJ2-1
v_gene: TRBV4-1
d_gene: NA
abundance: NA
CDR3aa: CASSQEPVGVYEQFF
CDR3nt: TGCGCCAGCAGCCAAGAACCCGTCGGGGTTTATGAGCAGTTCTTC

j_gene: TRBJ1-3
v_gene: TRBV19
d_gene: NA
abundance: NA
CDR3aa: CASSRYREPVSGNTIYF
CDR3nt: TGTGCCAGTAGTCGATACAGGGAGCCCGTCTCTGGAAACACCATATATTTT

j_gene: TRBJ2-2
v_gene: TRBV13
d_gene: TRBD2
abundance: NA
CDR3aa: CASSSGLEYTGELFF
CDR3nt: TGTGCCAGCAGTTCGGGACTAGAATACACCGGGGAGCTGTTTTTT

j_gene: TRBJ1-6
v_gene: TRBV9
d_gene: TRBD1
abundance: NA
CDR3aa: CASSVHSRQGYNSPLHF
CDR3nt: TGTGCCAGCAGCGTACATTCACGACAGGGGTATAATTCACCCCTCCACTTT

j_gene: TRBJ2-5
v_gene: TRBV11-3
d_gene: NA
abundance: NA
CDR3aa: CASSLEARPQETQYF
CDR3nt: TGTGCCAGCAGCTTAGAGGCCAGACCCCAAGAGACCCAGTACTTC

j_gene: TRBJ1-6
v_gene: TRBV27
d_gene: NA
abundance: NA
CDR3aa: CAAWERTPSPLHF
CDR3nt: TGTGCCGCCTGGGAGCGAACCCCCTCACCCCTCCACTTT

j_gene: TRBJ1-5
v_gene: TRBV6-6
d_gene: NA
abundance: once
CDR3aa: CASTTSRGAGQPQHF
CDR3nt: TGTGCCAGCACCACCTCTAGGGGCGCGGGACAGCCCCAGCATTTT

j_gene: TRBJ1-1
v_gene: TRBV19
d_gene: NA
abundance: once
CDR3aa: CASSIWGGDYTEAFF
CDR3nt: TGTGCCAGTAGTATATGGGGGGGCGACTACACTGAAGCTTTCTTT

j_gene: TRBJ1-1
v_gene: TRBV19
d_gene: NA
abundance: once
CDR3aa: CASSMDLNTEAFF
CDR3nt: TGTGCCAGTAGTATGGACTTGAACACTGAAGCTTTCTTT